What follows are 29 T cell receptor beta chains derived from one specimen sequenced in a study of T-cell reconstitution after alpha-beta-depleted transplantation in children. The library targeted TCRbeta and was prepared with unique molecular identifiers. MiXCR, run by TCRdb on the PCR reads, gives a single entry per CDR3 protein. The data contain some 640,000 distinct CDR3 sequences, 16% of them seen just once; the ten biggest clones take up 0.9% to 1.2%. The sequencing here drew on PBMCs from the stem cell graft donor, taken from the stem cell graft. These receptors came from a human donor who donated a stem cell graft to a child with acute myeloid leukemia.

This clonotype was observed many times. CDR3 amino acids: CSGLDREETQYF. The CDR3 DNA reads TGCAGCGGCCTGGACAGGGAAGAGACCCAGTACTTC. This chain connects TRBV29-1 to TRBJ2-5, with TRBD1 matching over 8 bases. The V gene end was trimmed by 7 bases and the J gene end by 3 bases; junction bases not matched to a gene: 4. The CDR3 spans 12 residues. CDR1 is SQVTM, CDR2 ANQGSEA, per germline.

This clonotype came up a few times. The rearrangement links TRBV20-1 to TRBJ1-4; 10 bases are shared with TRBD1. This CDR3 has 13 residues. CDR1 is DFQATT and CDR2 is SNEGSKA in the germline V gene (reference sequence). The V and J ends lost 3 bases and 8 bases, in that order; junction bases with no gene match: 3. The CDR3 region is CSARGQGWEKLFF. The CDR3 region has the DNA TGCAGTGCTAGGGGACAGGGGTGGGAAAAACTGTTTTTT.

The sample holds a few counts of this clonotype. The chain couples TRBV28 to TRBJ2-1, with 9 bases identical to TRBD1. CDR1 is MDHEN and CDR2 is SYDVKM in the germline V gene. CDR3 length: 16 amino acids. Trimming took 2 bases from V and 1 from J; bases not matched to a gene: 3. The CDR3 bases are TGTGCCAGCAGTTTACCGGGACAGGGATCCTACAATGAGCAGTTCTTC. This sequence encodes CASSLPGQGSYNEQFF.

This clonotype was observed a handful of times. V usage is TRBV20-1 and J usage is TRBJ1-1, with TRBD1 matching 9 bases. This CDR3 region has 18 residues. The germline V gene encodes CDR1 DFQATT and CDR2 SNEGSKA (reference sequence). With 2 bases clipped from V and 1 base from J, the junction kept 14 bases outside the gene matches. Here the CDR3 reads CSARNRGQGTVSNTEAFF. CDR3 nucleotide sequence: TGCAGTGCTAGAAACAGGGGGCAGGGGACAGTCTCGAACACTGAAGCTTTCTTT.

This clonotype was observed a handful of times. This chain uses TRBV18 with TRBJ2-2; D remains ambiguous. Between the trimmed V and J ends, which lost 5 bases and 6 bases, there was a span of 13 bases. Germline assignment: CDR1 KGHSH and CDR2 LQKENI. The CDR3 sequence is 14 residues long. CDR3 bases: TGTGCCAGCTCATCCTCCGACACGCCCGGGGAGCTGTTTTTT. The encoded protein is CASSSSDTPGELFF.

This clonotype has at least ten counts. V and J are TRBV6-1 and TRBJ2-2; 8 bases are shared with TRBD1. CDR3 length equals 13 residues. V trimming: 6 bases; J trimming: 6 bases; junction bases outside the gene matches: 3. The germline V gene encodes CDR1 MNHNS and CDR2 SASEGT. CDR3 nucleotide sequence: TGTGCCAGCAGCCCGACAGGGGCCGGGGAGCTGTTTTTT. Amino acids: CASSPTGAGELFF.

This clonotype occurred many times. The chain has TRBV20-1 and TRBJ2-1; TRBD2 agrees at 12 bases. The CDR3 spans 17 residues. Germline V CDR1 and CDR2: DFQATT, SNEGSKA (reference sequence). The V gene end was trimmed by 0 bases and the J gene end by 7 bases; junction bases not matched to a gene: 10. The CDR3 DNA sequence: TGCAGTGCTAGAGATTCCCTAGCGGGGGGGCCGTGGAATGAGCAGTTCTTC. Protein sequence: CSARDSLAGGPWNEQFF.

This clonotype has ten or more counts. The chain uses TRBV7-2 and TRBJ2-3; TRBD2 might be the D (6 bases). Germline lookup yields CDR1 SGHTA and CDR2 FQGNSA. V was cut by 7 bases and J by 3 bases, with 23 bases left in between. The CDR3 loop spans 17 amino acids. DNA of the CDR3: TGTGCCAGCACCACCACCGGGACTCCCCTATGGACAGATACGCAGTATTTT. It yields the protein CASTTTGTPLWTDTQYF.

This clonotype was seen ten or more times. The J gene is TRBJ2-3, the V gene TRBV20-1; D is perhaps TRBD1 or TRBD2 (5 bases each). The CDR3 has 12 residues. Per the germline V gene, CDR1 is DFQATT and CDR2 is SNEGSKA (reference sequence). The CDR3 is CRGTDDTDTQYF. The CDR3 DNA follows: TGCAGAGGGACGGACGACACAGATACGCAGTATTTT.

In its sample, this clonotype was seen a few times. The chain couples TRBV20-1 to TRBJ2-4; 10 nucleotides agree with TRBD2. The CDR3 extends over 17 amino acids. Germline loops: CDR1 DFQATT, CDR2 SNEGSKA (reference sequence). Trimming cost V 0 bases and J 6 bases; bases outside gene matches: 11. The CDR3 here is CSARDVGLAGVRNIQYF. CDR3 bases: TGCAGTGCTAGAGATGTGGGGCTAGCGGGGGTTCGAAACATTCAGTACTTC.

This chain links TRBV20-1 with TRBJ2-2, with 9 bases that match TRBD2. J gave up 3 bases and V 1 base, and 3 bases lay outside the gene matches. Germline CDR1 DFQATT, CDR2 SNEGSKA (reference sequence). The CDR3 loop spans 15 amino acids. This CDR3 is CSARGGGADTGELFF. CDR3 DNA: TGCAGTGCTAGAGGCGGGGGGGCGGACACCGGGGAGCTGTTTTTT.

This sequence joins TRBV15 and TRBJ2-1, with D possibly TRBD2 on 6 matching bases. V lost 8 bases, J lost 10 bases, and 24 bases lay in between. CDR3 size: 15 residues. The germline CDR1 and CDR2 sequences are LNHNV and YYDKDF (reference sequence). The DNA of the CDR3 is TGTGCCACCTGGGCAACGGGACGAAGACTAGGAGAGCAGTTCTTC. It is translated as CATWATGRRLGEQFF.

This clonotype was seen a few times. The V and J genes are TRBV24-1 and TRBJ1-5; the D is unclear. Trimming removed 1 base from V and 2 bases from J, with 5 bases in between. The CDR3 runs to 14 residues. Germline V gives CDR1 KGHDR, CDR2 SFDVKD. CDR3 sequence: CATSDFAGNQPQHF. The CDR3 DNA reads as TGTGCCACCAGTGATTTCGCAGGCAATCAGCCCCAGCATTTT.

This clonotype was seen many times. The V and J genes are TRBV12-3 or TRBV12-4 and TRBJ2-7; tentatively, D is TRBD2 (6 bases). Trimming removed 6 bases at V and 9 bases at J, with 12 bases between. This CDR3 is 11 amino acids long. In DNA, the CDR3 is TGTGCCAGCAGCCCAGGGACTGCGCAGTACTTC. This sequence encodes CASSPGTAQYF.

The table lists this clonotype with a few counts. The rearrangement links TRBV12-3 or TRBV12-4 to TRBJ2-3; TRBD1 matches at 8 bases. V lost 7 bases and J lost 6; bases outside the gene matches: 6. This CDR3 spans 13 amino acids. This CDR3 is CASTAGGRDTQYF. DNA of the CDR3: TGTGCCAGCACCGCAGGGGGCCGGGATACGCAGTATTTT.

Turning to this clonotype: It may be a read error: a sequence one base away is much more abundant. CDR3 residues: CASCLEHTTVPNYGYTF. CDR3 nucleotide sequence: TGTGCCAGCTGTTTAGAGCATACGACAGTACCTAACTATGGCTACACCTTC. The chain employs TRBV27 and TRBJ1-2, with TRBD1 as a possible D gene (5 bases). This CDR3 region has 17 residues. Germline lookup yields CDR1 MNHEY and CDR2 SMNVEV (reference sequence).

This clonotype was seen ten or more times. The chain is built from TRBV7-2 and TRBJ1-6, with a tentative D call TRBD1 (6 bases). Trimming shortened V by 1 base and J by 9 bases, and 7 bases separated the two germline ends. Germline V gene lookup returns CDR1 SGHTA and CDR2 FQGNSA. The CDR3 runs 13 residues. CDR3 loop: CASSLVQGSPLHF. CDR3 DNA: TGTGCCAGCAGCTTAGTACAGGGTTCACCCCTCCACTTT.

This clonotype showed up many times. V is TRBV5-5 and J is TRBJ2-7; no reliable D call. V was cut by 0 bases and J by 2 bases, with 18 bases left in between. The CDR3 extends over 17 amino acids. Germline lookup yields CDR1 SGHKS and CDR2 YYEKEE (reference sequence). CDR3 coding DNA: TGTGCCAGCAGCTTGGGTCTGTCGATCGACTGGGCCTACGAGCAGTACGTC. Its translation is CASSLGLSIDWAYEQYV.

The sample holds one count of this clonotype. This chain connects TRBV20-1 to TRBJ2-5; no clear D gene. CDR1 is DFQATT, CDR2 SNEGSKA, per germline (reference sequence). V was shortened by 2 bases and J by 3 bases, with 10 bases between the two germline ends. The CDR3 runs to 13 residues. This chain's CDR3 is CSARTSEEETQYF. The CDR3 nucleotides read TGCAGTGCTAGAACAAGCGAGGAAGAGACCCAGTACTTC.

The rearrangement joins TRBV7-2 to TRBJ2-1; weak D call: TRBD2 (5 bases). Trimming removed 4 bases at V and 0 bases at J, with 13 bases between. The CDR3 runs 16 residues. Germline CDR1 and CDR2: SGHTA and FQGNSA. CDR3 in amino acids: CASSSKDSSSYNEQFF. Here the CDR3 DNA reads TGTGCCAGCAGCTCCAAGGACTCCAGCTCCTACAATGAGCAGTTCTTC.

The chain carries TRBV5-1 and TRBJ1-5; D is perhaps TRBD1 (6 bases). Trimming removed 0 bases from V and 7 bases from J, with 14 bases in between. This CDR3 is 15 amino acids long. Germline CDR1 reads SGHRS; CDR2 reads YFSETQ. The CDR3, as DNA: TGCGCCAGCAGCTTGGGAGGGGGGAACGGGCAGCCCCAGCATTTT. It codes for CASSLGGGNGQPQHF. Full variable domain (outside the CDR3, taken from reference TRBV5-1 and TRBJ1-5): KAGVTQTPRYLIKTRGQQVTLSCSPISGHRSVSWYQQTPGQGLQFLFEYFSETQRNKGNFPGRFSGRQFSNSRSEMNVSTLELGDSALYLCASSLGGGNGQPQHFGDGTRLSIL.

The chain carries TRBV20-1 and TRBJ2-2, with D perhaps matching TRBD1 (5 bases). V was trimmed by 3 bases and J by 5 bases, leaving 10 bases between them. This CDR3 spans 13 amino acids. The germline gives CDR1 DFQATT, CDR2 SNEGSKA (reference sequence). The CDR3 is CSARRGQTGELFF. Here the CDR3 DNA reads TGCAGTGCTAGGAGAGGACAAACCGGGGAGCTGTTTTTT.

There are many counts of this clonotype. The chain combines TRBV27 with TRBJ2-2; D ambiguous. Germline-derived CDR1 and CDR2 are MNHEY and SMNVEV (reference sequence). V was cut by 0 bases and J by 5 bases, with 7 bases left in between. This CDR3 contains 14 residues. The CDR3 reads CASSLSLGTGELFF. The CDR3 DNA follows: TGTGCCAGCAGTTTATCTCTGGGGACCGGGGAGCTGTTTTTT.

A word on this clonotype: This could be a read error, since a much larger clone is one nucleotide away. The rearrangement joins TRBV7-2 to TRBJ2-3; D gene uncertain. Gene TRBJ1-5 matches the end of the DNA better, so the J call may be wrong. From germline, CDR1 is SGHTA and CDR2 FQGNSA. This CDR3 is 15 amino acids long. The CDR3 is CASSLGVWATDTQHF. The DNA for the CDR3 is TGTGCCAGCAGCTTGGGCGTATGGGCCACAGATACGCAGCATTTT.

At least ten counts were recorded for this clonotype. The gene calls are TRBV15 and TRBJ2-1, with 8 bases matching TRBD1. V shed 0 bases and J 4 bases; nucleotides not matched to a gene: 5. Germline CDR1 is LNHNV and CDR2 is YYDKDF (reference sequence). This CDR3 spans 16 amino acids. The CDR3 here is CATSRDARQGYNEQFF. CDR3 DNA: TGTGCCACCAGCAGAGATGCGAGACAGGGGTACAATGAGCAGTTCTTC.

This clonotype came up many times. V is TRBV29-1 and J is TRBJ2-3; TRBD1 matches at 7 bases. Germline loops: CDR1 SQVTM, CDR2 ANQGSEA. Germline trimming cut 6 bases from V and 2 bases from J; bases unmatched to any gene: 8. The CDR3 extends over 14 amino acids. The CDR3 nucleotides read TGCAGCGTACAACGACAGGGACCCACAGATACGCAGTATTTT. It codes for CSVQRQGPTDTQYF.

This clonotype was detected many times. The genes are TRBV20-1 and TRBJ1-4, with unresolved D. The germline V gene has CDR1 DFQATT and CDR2 SNEGSKA (reference sequence). The CDR3 spans 13 residues. With 6 bases removed from V and 0 bases from J, the gap between germline ends came to 8 bases. CDR3 in amino acids: CSAGDATNEKLFF. The CDR3 DNA reads TGCAGTGCCGGGGATGCAACTAATGAAAAACTGTTTTTT.

The chain uses TRBV12-3 or TRBV12-4 and TRBJ2-7, with a weak D call TRBD2 (5 bases). This CDR3 has 16 amino acids. Trimming cost V 2 bases and J 2 bases, with 16 bases left between them. The CDR3 protein is CASSLLSGDNTYEQYF. The CDR3 coding sequence is TGTGCCAGCAGTTTACTTTCCGGGGATAATACCTACGAGCAGTACTTC.

The sample holds many counts of this clonotype. The genes are TRBV29-1 and TRBJ2-1, with D tentatively TRBD1 or TRBD2 (5 bases each). The CDR3 has 12 amino acids. With 5 bases removed from V and 10 bases from J, the gap between germline ends came to 15 bases. Germline CDR1 reads SQVTM; CDR2 reads ANQGSEA. In DNA form, the CDR3 reads TGCAGCGTTACCGACAGAGGGGACGAGCAGTTCTTC. This gives the protein CSVTDRGDEQFF.